This T cell receptor (beta chain) was identified during a study of technical replicates of blood from a few donors. Looked up from germline, CDR1 is LGHNA and CDR2 is YNFKEQ. There are 12 residues in the CDR3. V lost 0 bases, J lost 5 bases, and 5 bases lay in between. Assay: immunoSEQ multiplex PCR; the TCRdb copy retains only in-frame clones and omits some. The table lists roughly 60,000 clones, around nine tenths of them singletons, with approximately 5% in the top ten. This sequence was found in a human donor in good health. Some clones in this sample may be carry-over from other donors' samples. The sequenced sample consisted of PBMCs. The chain joins TRBV4-2 to TRBJ2-7; D remains unclear. For the CDR3, the DNA is TGTGCCAGCAGCCAAGATAGCCACGAGCAGTACTTC. It is translated as CASSQDSHEQYF.